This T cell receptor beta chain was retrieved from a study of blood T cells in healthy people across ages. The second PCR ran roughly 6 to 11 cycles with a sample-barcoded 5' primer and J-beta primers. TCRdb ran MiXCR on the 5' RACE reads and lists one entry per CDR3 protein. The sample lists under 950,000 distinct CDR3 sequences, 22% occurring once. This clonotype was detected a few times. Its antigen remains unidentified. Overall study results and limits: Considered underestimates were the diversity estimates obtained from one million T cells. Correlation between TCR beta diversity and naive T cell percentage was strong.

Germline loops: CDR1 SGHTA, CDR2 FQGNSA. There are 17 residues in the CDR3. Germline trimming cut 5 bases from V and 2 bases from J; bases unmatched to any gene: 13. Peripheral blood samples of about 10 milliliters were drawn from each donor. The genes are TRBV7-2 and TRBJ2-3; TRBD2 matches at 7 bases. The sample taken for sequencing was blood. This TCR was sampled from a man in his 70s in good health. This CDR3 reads CASSRKQWGGPTDTQYF. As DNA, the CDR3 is TGTGCCAGCAGCCGTAAGCAGTGGGGAGGGCCCACAGATACGCAGTATTTT.